This TCR beta chain was recovered during a study of cytomegalovirus exposure and HLA in healthy donors. V lost 6 bases, J lost 8 bases, and 6 bases stayed unmatched. In germline, CDR1 is DFQATT, CDR2 SNEGSKA (reference sequence). The length of the CDR3 is 11 residues. With 60 Vbeta and 13 Jbeta primers, the PCR was carried out. Sequenced by immunoSEQ multiplex PCR; TCRdb stores in-frame clones only, minus some. Found here are about 200,000 clones, about 79% of them singletons; the top ten hold approximately 0.098%. Findings and caveats of the study: Only CMV serostatus was available as immune exposure information. It was reportedly the case that the classifier diagnosed cytomegalovirus status with high specificity and sensitivity. According to a later analysis, donors in an Asian-associated ancestry cluster reportedly had fewer N-insertions than the approximately 670-donor mean.

As concerns this clone: Its antigen remains unknown.

The specimen sequenced was PBMCs. The source is a boy between 2 and 10 years old in good health and CMV-seronegative. The chain joins TRBV20-1 to TRBJ1-1; TRBD1 agrees at 7 bases. The CDR3 coding sequence is TGCAGTGCCGACAGGGCGTCAGAAGCTTTCTTT. It specifies CSADRASEAFF.